Listed here are 6 T cell receptor beta chains from one sample, sequenced in a study of blood T cells in healthy people across ages. With a J-beta primer mix and a sample-barcoded 5' primer, a second PCR ran roughly 7 to 11 cycles. One entry per CDR3 protein, called by TCRdb with MiXCR from the 5' RACE reads. Of about 780,000 distinct CDR3 sequences listed, about 45% are singletons. Input material: blood. The receptors stem from a man older than 75 in good health.

This clonotype was counted between two and nine times. The chain recombines TRBV4-1 with TRBJ2-7; 12 positions match TRBD2. Germline CDR1 MGHRA, CDR2 YSYEKL. V was clipped by 0 bases and J by 4 bases; unmatched bases: 10. This CDR3 is 18 amino acids long. CDR3 amino acids: CASSQEGGAGTSGYEQYF. The CDR3 DNA reads TGCGCCAGCAGCCAAGAAGGGGGAGCTGGGACTAGCGGGTACGAGCAGTACTTC.

This clonotype was seen more than once but under ten times. V is TRBV28 and J is TRBJ2-5, with a weak D call TRBD1 (6 bases). Germline loops: CDR1 MDHEN, CDR2 SYDVKM. There are 16 residues in the CDR3. Trimming stripped 6 bases from V and 7 bases from J, with 24 bases between. The CDR3 loop reads CASSLEPPGVVGTQYF. Written as DNA, the CDR3 is TGTGCCAGCAGCCTGGAACCCCCAGGGGTGGTGGGGACCCAGTACTTC.

DNA for the CDR3: TGTGCCAGCAGCTTAGTTAGCGGGAGGGACAGCTCCTACAATGAGCAGTTCTTC. Encoded protein: CASSLVSGRDSSYNEQFF. This chain joins TRBV7-2 and TRBJ2-1; 11 bases map to TRBD2. V lost 1 base to trimming and J lost 0 bases; unmatched junction nucleotides: 5. The CDR3 is 18 amino acids. Germline lookup yields CDR1 SGHTA and CDR2 FQGNSA.

This clonotype has at least ten counts. At one boundary the junction diverges from the germline segment, which might be a read error. The chain employs TRBV7-2 and TRBJ2-3; D not resolved. Germline-derived CDR1 and CDR2 are SGHTA and FQGNSA. CDR3 length: 15 residues. CDR3 region: CASSLDGPSTDTQYF. In DNA, the CDR3 is TGCGCCAGCAGCTTGGACGGACCTAGCACAGATACGCAGTATTTT.

The chain combines TRBV15 with TRBJ2-1; weak D call: TRBD2 (6 bases). Germline V gene lookup returns CDR1 LNHNV and CDR2 YYDKDF (reference sequence). The CDR3 spans 15 residues. Trimming shortened V by 1 base and J by 7 bases, and 14 bases separated the two germline ends. CDR3 region: CATSRGRETGNEQFF. The CDR3 DNA follows: TGTGCCACCAGCAGAGGTCGGGAGACGGGGAATGAGCAGTTCTTC.

The chain couples TRBV29-1 to TRBJ2-7; 7 nucleotides agree with TRBD1. The V gene's germline CDR1 is SQVTM and CDR2 ANQGSEA. Trimming at V came to 3 bases and at J to 6 bases, leaving 5 bases not matched to a gene. The CDR3 is made up of 12 amino acids. The CDR3 is CSVEDRIREQYF. Written as DNA, the CDR3 is TGCAGCGTTGAGGACAGGATTCGCGAGCAGTACTTC.